This T cell receptor beta chain was profiled in a study of patients and donors after allogeneic stem cell transplantation. TCRdb recomputed calls from the RT-PCR reads with MiXCR, one row per CDR3 protein. The data show approximately 150,000 distinct CDR3 sequences, approximately 24% seen once. Germline assignment: CDR1 SQVTM and CDR2 ANQGSEA. The CDR3 is made up of 13 amino acids. The trim removed 7 bases at V and 2 bases at J, leaving 6 bases unmatched. The gene calls are TRBV29-1 and TRBJ1-2; 8 nucleotides align to TRBD1. Source material: blood, either unsorted or a sorted T cell fraction (not recorded which). The TCR comes from a human donor who was either an allogeneic HSCT recipient or a stem cell or donor lymphocyte infusion donor (not recorded which). It is not recorded whose cells these are; they may come from a transplant donor. In nucleotides, the CDR3 is TGCAGCGCTAATCAGGGGGCGAACTATGGCTACACCTTC. This encodes CSANQGANYGYTF.